This T cell receptor (beta chain) was captured in a study of blood T cell repertoires in COVID-19. Study at large: COVID-19 samples, acute and convalescent, were from the United States, Italy and Spain. PBMCs, B-cell-depleted T cells, or T cells were the source of the cDNA or gDNA that made up the material.

CDR1 MNHEY and CDR2 SVGEGT come from the germline V gene. V shed 4 bases and J 7 bases; nucleotides not matched to a gene: 5. The CDR3 covers 14 residues. A Seattle source enrolled patients during active infection and followed them longitudinally. The authors' processing: Reference gene primers were amplified, and this amplification served to estimate nucleated cell counts. Some clones are missing from TCRdb's copy, which holds only in-frame ones; the method was immunoSEQ multiplex PCR. V and J calls and clone size follow that table, whereas D and trimming were derived from the DNA. The table records about 130,000 clones, 80% to 95% of them present only once.

Sequencing used peripheral blood. The chain combines TRBV6-2 or TRBV6-3 with TRBJ1-5, with 9 bases fitting TRBD1. This TCR was sampled from a man aged 45-65 years with COVID-19, enrolled during active disease. The CDR3 DNA reads as TGTGCCAGCAGTTTACAGGGGGCAGAACAGCCCCAGCATTTT. The encoded protein is CASSLQGAEQPQHF.